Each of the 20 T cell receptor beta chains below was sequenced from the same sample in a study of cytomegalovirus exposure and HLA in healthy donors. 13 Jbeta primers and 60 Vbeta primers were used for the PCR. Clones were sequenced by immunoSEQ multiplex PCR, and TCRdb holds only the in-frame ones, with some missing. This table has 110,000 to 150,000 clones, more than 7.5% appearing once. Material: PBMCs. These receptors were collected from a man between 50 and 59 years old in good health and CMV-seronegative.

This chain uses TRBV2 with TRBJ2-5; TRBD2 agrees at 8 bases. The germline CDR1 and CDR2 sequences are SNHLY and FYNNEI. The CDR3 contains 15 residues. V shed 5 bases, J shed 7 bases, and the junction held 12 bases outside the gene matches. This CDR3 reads CASSLVASGSGTQYF. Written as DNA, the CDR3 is TGTGCCAGCAGTCTAGTGGCGAGCGGGAGTGGGACCCAGTACTTC.

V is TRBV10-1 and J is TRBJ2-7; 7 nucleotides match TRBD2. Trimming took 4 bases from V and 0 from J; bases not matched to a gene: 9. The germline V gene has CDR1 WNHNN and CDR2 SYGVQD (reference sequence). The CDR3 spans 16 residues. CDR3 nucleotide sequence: TGCGCCAGCAGTGGACTCGGACTAGAGCCCTCCTACGAGCAGTACTTC. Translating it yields CASSGLGLEPSYEQYF.

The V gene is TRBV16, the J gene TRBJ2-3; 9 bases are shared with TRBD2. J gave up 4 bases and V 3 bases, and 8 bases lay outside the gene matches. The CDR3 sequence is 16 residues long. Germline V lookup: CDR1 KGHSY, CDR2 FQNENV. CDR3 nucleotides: TGTGCCAGCAGCCAGTCGGCGGGAGGGCCCTCAGATACGCAGTATTTT. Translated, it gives CASSQSAGGPSDTQYF.

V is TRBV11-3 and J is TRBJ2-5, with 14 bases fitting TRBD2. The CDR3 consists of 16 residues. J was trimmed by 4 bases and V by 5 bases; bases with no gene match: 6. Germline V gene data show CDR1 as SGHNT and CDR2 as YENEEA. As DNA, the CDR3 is TGTGCCAGCAGCCAGGGACTAGCGGGAGTTGGAGAGACCCAGTACTTC. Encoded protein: CASSQGLAGVGETQYF.

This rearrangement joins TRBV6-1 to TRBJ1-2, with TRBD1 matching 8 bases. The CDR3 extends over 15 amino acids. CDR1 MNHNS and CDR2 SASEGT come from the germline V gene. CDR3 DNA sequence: TGTGGGGGGGCAGGGGGCAGGATAGGGAACTATGGCTACACCTTC. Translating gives CGGAGGRIGNYGYTF.

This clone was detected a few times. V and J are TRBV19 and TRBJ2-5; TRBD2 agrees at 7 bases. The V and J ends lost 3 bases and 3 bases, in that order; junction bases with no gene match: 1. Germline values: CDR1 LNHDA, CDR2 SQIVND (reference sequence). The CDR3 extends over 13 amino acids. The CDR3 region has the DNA TGTGCCAGTAGTATGGGAGGGGAAGAGACCCAGTACTTC. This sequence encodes CASSMGGEETQYF.

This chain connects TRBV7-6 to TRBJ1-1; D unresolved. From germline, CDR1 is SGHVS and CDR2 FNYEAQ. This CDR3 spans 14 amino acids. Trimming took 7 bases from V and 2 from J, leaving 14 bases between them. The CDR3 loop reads CASTERRGNTEAFF. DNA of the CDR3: TGTGCCAGCACCGAACGTCGGGGAAACACTGAAGCTTTCTTT.

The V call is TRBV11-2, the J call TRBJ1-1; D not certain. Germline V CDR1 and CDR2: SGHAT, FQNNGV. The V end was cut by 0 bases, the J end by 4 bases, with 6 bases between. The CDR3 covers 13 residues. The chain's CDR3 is CASSLDSPTEAFF. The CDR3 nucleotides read TGTGCCAGCAGCTTAGATTCTCCCACTGAAGCTTTCTTT.

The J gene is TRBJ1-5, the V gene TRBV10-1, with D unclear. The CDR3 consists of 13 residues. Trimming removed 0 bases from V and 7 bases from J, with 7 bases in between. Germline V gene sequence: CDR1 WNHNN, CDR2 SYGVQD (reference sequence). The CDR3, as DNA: TGCGCCAGCAGTGAGTCGACTCAGCAGCCCCAGCATTTT. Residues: CASSESTQQPQHF.

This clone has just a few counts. CDR3 sequence: CASSTVYGRGSNQPQHF. The CDR3 coding sequence is TGTGCCAGCAGTACCGTTTACGGTCGCGGTAGCAATCAGCCCCAGCATTTT. This chain uses TRBV28 with TRBJ1-5; D remains unclear. CDR1 and CDR2 from the germline V gene are MDHEN and SYDVKM. This CDR3 is built from 17 residues. The V and J ends lost 5 bases and 0 bases respectively, with 17 bases between them.

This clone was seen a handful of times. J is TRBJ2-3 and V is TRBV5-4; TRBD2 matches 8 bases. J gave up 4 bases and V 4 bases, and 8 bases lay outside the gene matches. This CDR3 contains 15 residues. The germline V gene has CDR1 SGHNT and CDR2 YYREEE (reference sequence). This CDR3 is CASSRPGGAADTQYF. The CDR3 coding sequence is TGTGCCAGCAGCCGCCCCGGGGGGGCGGCAGATACGCAGTATTTT.

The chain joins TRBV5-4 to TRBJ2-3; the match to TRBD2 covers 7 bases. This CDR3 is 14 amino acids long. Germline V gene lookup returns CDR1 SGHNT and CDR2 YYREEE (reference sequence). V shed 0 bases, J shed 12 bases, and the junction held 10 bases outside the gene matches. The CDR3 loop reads CASSLGGGRQKQYF. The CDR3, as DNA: TGTGCCAGCAGCTTGGGCGGGGGAAGACAGAAACAGTATTTT.

The DNA for the CDR3 is TGCGCCAGCAGCTTCCAGTCCGCAGATACGCAGTATTTT. Translating it yields CASSFQSADTQYF. The chain joins TRBV5-1 to TRBJ2-3, with D unresolved. This CDR3 comprises 13 residues. Trimming removed 2 bases at V and 4 bases at J, with 8 bases between. The germline V gene has CDR1 SGHRS and CDR2 YFSETQ.

CDR3 region: CASSRRTVRYGYTF. CDR3 DNA sequence: TGTGCCAGCAGCCGTAGGACAGTTCGATATGGCTACACCTTC. The chain employs TRBV6-5 and TRBJ1-2; TRBD1 might be the D (6 bases). Germline assignment: CDR1 MNHEY and CDR2 SVGAGI. The V and J ends lost 6 bases and 5 bases respectively, with 16 bases between them. The CDR3 totals 14 residues.

The CDR3 DNA reads as TGTGCCAGCAGCTCCAGGGGCCGGGGGGCTAATGAAAAACTGTTTTTT. Protein: CASSSRGRGANEKLFF. This sequence joins TRBV7-8 and TRBJ1-4; D is possibly TRBD1 (6 bases). V was shortened by 4 bases and J by 3 bases, with 15 bases between the two germline ends. CDR1 is SGHVS, CDR2 FQNEAQ, per germline. The CDR3 runs 16 residues.

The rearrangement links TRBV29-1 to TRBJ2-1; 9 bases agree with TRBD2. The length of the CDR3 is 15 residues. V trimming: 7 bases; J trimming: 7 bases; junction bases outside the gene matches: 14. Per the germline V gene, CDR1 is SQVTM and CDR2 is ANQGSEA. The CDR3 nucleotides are TGCAGCGCCTCCGGGGGGCGGGAGGGGTCGAATGAGCAGTTCTTC. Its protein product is CSASGGREGSNEQFF.

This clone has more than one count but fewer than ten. The CDR3 bases are TGTGCCAGCAGCCAAACCCCGCGTAGGCAGTACTTC. This sequence encodes CASSQTPRRQYF. The chain recombines TRBV14 with TRBJ2-7; D not resolved. The germline gives CDR1 SGHDN, CDR2 FVKESK. The CDR3 is 12 amino acids. Trimming stripped 2 bases from V and 9 bases from J, with 11 bases between.

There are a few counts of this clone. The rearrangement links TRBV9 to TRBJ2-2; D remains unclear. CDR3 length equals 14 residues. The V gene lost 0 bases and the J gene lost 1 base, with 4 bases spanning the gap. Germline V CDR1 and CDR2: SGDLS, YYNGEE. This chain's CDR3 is CASSVGLNTGELFF. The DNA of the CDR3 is TGTGCCAGCAGCGTAGGGCTGAACACCGGGGAGCTGTTTTTT.

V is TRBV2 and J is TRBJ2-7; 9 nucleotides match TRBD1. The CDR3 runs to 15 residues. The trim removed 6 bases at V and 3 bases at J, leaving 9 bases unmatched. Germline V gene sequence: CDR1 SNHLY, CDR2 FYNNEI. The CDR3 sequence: CASRLGQGQFYEQYF. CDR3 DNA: TGTGCCAGCAGGTTAGGACAGGGGCAATTCTACGAGCAGTACTTC.

CDR3 sequence: CASSLTGGSPSWPPGELFF. The CDR3 bases are TGTGCCAGCAGTTTAACTGGCGGGAGCCCTTCCTGGCCCCCCGGGGAGCTGTTTTTT. V gene TRBV28 combines with J gene TRBJ2-2; 7 bases are a match to TRBD2. The CDR3 runs to 19 residues. Trimming at V came to 2 bases and at J to 6 bases, leaving 18 bases not matched to a gene. From germline, CDR1 is MDHEN and CDR2 SYDVKM.